This record covers a single TCR beta chain. The antigen remains unidentified. Germline and junction disagree at one end, which may indicate a read error. CDR3 size: 15 residues. This sample was included in a study of post-analysis software for immune sequencing data. Notes on the study in general: Multiple sclerosis patients showed significantly lower normalized Chao1 diversity than controls did. Samples from one preparation batch, clustered by F measure, grouped strongly together. Relative to controls, patients had several TRBV segments at higher frequency, with TRBV5-6, TRBV5-1 and TRBV20-1 among these.

TCR beta cDNA libraries had unique molecular identifiers. With about 1 to 11 million T cells as the source, 500,000 to 650,000 cDNA molecules resulted. TCRdb re-called the PCR reads through MiXCR, storing one row per CDR3 protein. Counted here are 700,000 to 800,000 distinct CDR3 sequences, 25% to 30% occurring once; the ten biggest clones make up roughly 0.57%. The sample taken for sequencing was blood. The chain combines TRBV12-3 or TRBV12-4 with TRBJ1-6; no reliable D call. The receptor was derived from a girl aged 10 to 17 with multiple sclerosis. For the CDR3, the DNA is TGTGTCAGCAGTAAATTGGGCAGCTATAATTCACCCCTCCACTTT. This translates into CVSSKLGSYNSPLHF.